The 4 T cell receptor beta chains below were found in one sample sequenced in a study of T cell repertoires in cytomegalovirus infection. TCRdb fed the reads into MiXCR, producing one record per CDR3 protein. This sample has about 600,000 distinct CDR3 sequences, with less than 25% found just once. Sequencing used CD8+ T cells from PBMCs. Receptors originate from a human donor in good health (CMV status not recorded). Some clones in this sample may be carry-over from other donors' samples.

This clonotype was seen more than once but under ten times. This chain links TRBV7-3 with TRBJ1-1; the D is unclear. From germline, CDR1 is SGHTA and CDR2 FQGTGA. With 5 bases removed from V and 1 base from J, the gap between germline ends came to 11 bases. The CDR3 runs 14 residues. CDR3 loop: CASSPPKANTEAFF. CDR3 nucleotide sequence: TGTGCCAGCAGCCCTCCGAAGGCGAACACTGAAGCTTTCTTT. The whole variable domain, remainder taken from reference TRBV7-3 and TRBJ1-1, is GAGVSQTPSNKVTEKGKYVELRCDPISGHTALYWYRQSLGQGPEFLIYFQGTGAADDSGLPNDRFFAVRPEGSVSTLKIQRTERGDSAVYLCASSPPKANTEAFFGQGTRLTVV.

V gene TRBV7-9 combines with J gene TRBJ2-7; TRBD2 might be the D (5 bases). This CDR3 is 14 amino acids long. V shed 4 bases and J shed 2 bases, with 12 bases lying between them. In germline, CDR1 is SEHNR, CDR2 FQNEAQ (reference sequence). Here the CDR3 reads CASSSAGQPYEQYF. The DNA for the CDR3 is TGTGCCAGCAGCTCCGCGGGTCAACCCTACGAGCAGTACTTC.

This clonotype was observed a handful of times. The V call is TRBV5-1, the J call TRBJ2-1; D ambiguous. Germline V CDR1 and CDR2: SGHRS, YFSETQ. The CDR3 consists of 14 residues. V was trimmed by 5 bases and J by 3 bases, leaving 12 bases between them. CDR3 protein: CASRKTPDYNEQFF. CDR3 DNA: TGCGCCAGCAGAAAGACTCCTGACTACAATGAGCAGTTCTTC.

This clonotype has a count of ten or more. The chain links TRBV6-5 to TRBJ2-2; 10 bases map to TRBD2. Germline trimming cut 8 bases from V and 6 bases from J; bases unmatched to any gene: 3. The CDR3 is 13 residues long. Germline CDR1 MNHEY, CDR2 SVGAGI. The DNA for the CDR3 is TGTGCCAGCGGGGGACTAGCGTCCGGGGAGCTGTTTTTT. Amino acids: CASGGLASGELFF.